This TCR beta chain was captured in a study of T cell responses to AZD1222 COVID-19 vaccine. The V segment lost 3 bases and the J segment 7 bases; nucleotides outside the gene matches: 4. The CDR3 length is 16 residues. Germline V gene data show CDR1 as SGHKS and CDR2 as YYEKEE (reference sequence). Data came from immunoSEQ multiplex PCR; TCRdb stores just in-frame clones and leaves some out. The sample lists roughly 77,000 clones, about 90% occurring once. The source is an adult in good health. The V call is TRBV5-5, the J call TRBJ2-1; 16 nucleotides align to TRBD2. The sequencing here drew on peripheral blood, taken on day 0 of MenACWY control vaccination. The CDR3 is CASSWGTSGRENEQFF. The CDR3 nucleotides read TGTGCCAGCAGCTGGGGGACTAGCGGGAGGGAGAATGAGCAGTTCTTC.